This TCR beta chain was captured by sequencing in a study of Graves' ophthalmopathy and Graves' hyperthyroidism. Amplification targeted the TCR beta CDR3 regions, with RNA transcripts as the source material. Second-round multiplex PCR came after first-round RT-PCR with HTBI primers. Via MiXCR, TCRdb re-called the multiplex PCR reads, giving one row per CDR3 protein. The table shows 400,000 to 500,000 distinct CDR3 sequences, with around 21% occurring only once. Germline CDR1 and CDR2: MDHEN and SYDVKM. Trimming pared 7 bases from V and 0 bases from J, leaving 13 bases between. CDR3 length: 15 residues.

The TCR originated in a young woman with stable Graves' hyperthyroidism. The rearrangement links TRBV28 to TRBJ1-3; D not resolved. Sequencing was done on a sample of peripheral blood. The CDR3 DNA is TGTGCCAGCACTTGGGCCGCACTCTCTGGAAACACCATATATTTT. Residues: CASTWAALSGNTIYF.